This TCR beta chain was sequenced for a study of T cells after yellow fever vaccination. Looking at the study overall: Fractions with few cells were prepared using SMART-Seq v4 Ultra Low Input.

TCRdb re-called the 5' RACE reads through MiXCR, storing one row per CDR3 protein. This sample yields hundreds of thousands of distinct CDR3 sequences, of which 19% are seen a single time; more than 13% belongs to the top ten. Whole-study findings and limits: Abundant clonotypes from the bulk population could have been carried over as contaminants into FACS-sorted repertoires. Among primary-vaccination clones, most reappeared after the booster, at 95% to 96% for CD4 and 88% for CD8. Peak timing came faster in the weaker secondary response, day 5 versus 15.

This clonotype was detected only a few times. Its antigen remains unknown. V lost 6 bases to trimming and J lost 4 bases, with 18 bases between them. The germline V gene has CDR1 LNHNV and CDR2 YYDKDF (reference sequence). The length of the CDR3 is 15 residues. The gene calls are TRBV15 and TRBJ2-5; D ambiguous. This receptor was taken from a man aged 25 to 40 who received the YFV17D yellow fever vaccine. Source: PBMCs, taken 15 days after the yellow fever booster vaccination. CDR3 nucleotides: TGTGCCACCAGTCGTGACCCAAGCCAAACAGAGACCCAGTACTTC. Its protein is CATSRDPSQTETQYF.